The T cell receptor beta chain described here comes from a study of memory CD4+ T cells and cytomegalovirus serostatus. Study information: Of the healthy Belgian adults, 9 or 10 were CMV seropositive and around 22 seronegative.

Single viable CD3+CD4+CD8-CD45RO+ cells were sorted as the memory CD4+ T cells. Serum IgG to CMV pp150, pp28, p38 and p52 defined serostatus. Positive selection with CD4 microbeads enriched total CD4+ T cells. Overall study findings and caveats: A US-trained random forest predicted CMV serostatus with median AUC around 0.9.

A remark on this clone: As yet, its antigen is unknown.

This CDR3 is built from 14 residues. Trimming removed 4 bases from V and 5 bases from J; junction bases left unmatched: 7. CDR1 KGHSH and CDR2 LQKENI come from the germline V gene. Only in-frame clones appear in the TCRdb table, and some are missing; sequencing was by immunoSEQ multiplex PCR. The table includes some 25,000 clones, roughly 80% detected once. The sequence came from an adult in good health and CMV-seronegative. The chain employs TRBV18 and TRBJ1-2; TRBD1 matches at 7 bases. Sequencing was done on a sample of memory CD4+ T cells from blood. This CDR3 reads CASSLETGIYGYTF. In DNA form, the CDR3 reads TGTGCCAGCTCACTCGAGACAGGGATATATGGCTACACCTTC.